A selection of T cell receptor beta chains follows, all from one sample in a study of blood T cell repertoires in COVID-19. Assay: immunoSEQ multiplex PCR; the TCRdb copy retains only in-frame clones and omits some. This sample has about 250,000 clones, with roughly 89% found just once. The sequenced sample was peripheral blood. The receptors were gathered from a middle-aged woman who had recovered from COVID-19. The conserved cysteine and the conserved F or W are not part of the CDR3 here. Fields, in order: J gene, V gene, CDR3 protein.

j_gene: TRBJ2-1
v_gene: TRBV5-6
CDR3aa: ASSTRSGAGGGARNEQF

j_gene: TRBJ2-2
v_gene: TRBV7-3
CDR3aa: ASSARLAGDSTGELF

j_gene: TRBJ2-5
v_gene: TRBV15
CDR3aa: ATSRASASGETQY

j_gene: TRBJ1-2
v_gene: TRBV24-1
CDR3aa: ATSDSAGDGYGYT

j_gene: TRBJ1-5
v_gene: TRBV28
CDR3aa: ASSGEFGGPYSNQPQH

j_gene: TRBJ2-3
v_gene: TRBV24-1
CDR3aa: ATSFREGFTDTQY

j_gene: TRBJ2-3
v_gene: TRBV5-1
CDR3aa: ASSPQPGAGVTDTQY

j_gene: TRBJ2-3
v_gene: TRBV18
CDR3aa: ASSPSTGTTDTQY

j_gene: TRBJ2-7
v_gene: TRBV19
CDR3aa: ASSGLAGYEQY

j_gene: TRBJ2-7
v_gene: TRBV2
CDR3aa: ASSATSEQY

j_gene: TRBJ2-2
v_gene: TRBV28
CDR3aa: ASSAPVRNTGELF

j_gene: TRBJ2-7
v_gene: TRBV30
CDR3aa: AWSPSEGEQY

j_gene: TRBJ2-5
v_gene: TRBV24-1
CDR3aa: ATSITGTQETQY

j_gene: TRBJ2-7
v_gene: TRBV30
CDR3aa: AWSVQSSNEQY

j_gene: TRBJ2-1
v_gene: TRBV5-1
CDR3aa: ASSLSGQGANEQF

j_gene: TRBJ2-5
v_gene: TRBV5-8
CDR3aa: ASSFPQSGWETQY

j_gene: TRBJ2-7
v_gene: TRBV5-4
CDR3aa: ASSFVTGTGSPYEQY

j_gene: TRBJ2-5
v_gene: TRBV7-2
CDR3aa: ASSPLAGVGSPQY

j_gene: TRBJ2-5
v_gene: TRBV7-9
CDR3aa: ASSPPTSVEETQY

j_gene: TRBJ2-7
v_gene: TRBV7-2
CDR3aa: ASSLGPWTGAYEQY

j_gene: TRBJ1-1
v_gene: TRBV29-1
CDR3aa: SVGRHLMNTEAF

j_gene: TRBJ1-1
v_gene: TRBV5-5
CDR3aa: ASRGAGETEAF

j_gene: TRBJ2-5
v_gene: TRBV3-1/TRBV3-2
CDR3aa: ASSQETGGAETQY

j_gene: TRBJ1-2
v_gene: TRBV27
CDR3aa: ASSRSQGNYGYT

j_gene: TRBJ2-3
v_gene: TRBV3-1/TRBV3-2
CDR3aa: ASSQTRGTTDTQY

j_gene: TRBJ2-7
v_gene: TRBV5-1
CDR3aa: ASSWGLASYEQY

j_gene: TRBJ2-2
v_gene: TRBV12-3/TRBV12-4
CDR3aa: ASSSVSRELF

j_gene: TRBJ1-5
v_gene: TRBV7-9
CDR3aa: ASSLDGSQPQH

j_gene: TRBJ1-6
v_gene: TRBV14
CDR3aa: ASSATRGGNSPLH

j_gene: TRBJ1-2
v_gene: TRBV29-1
CDR3aa: SVQHVRSYGYT

j_gene: TRBJ2-1
v_gene: TRBV7-9
CDR3aa: ASSVAGGPVSNEQF

j_gene: TRBJ2-2
v_gene: TRBV15
CDR3aa: ATSTPGTSAPGELF

j_gene: TRBJ2-1
v_gene: TRBV15
CDR3aa: ATSRALAGSGSEQF

j_gene: TRBJ2-5
v_gene: TRBV6-5
CDR3aa: ASTETSGAQETQY

j_gene: TRBJ2-3
v_gene: TRBV7-2
CDR3aa: ASSFGAGTDTQY

j_gene: TRBJ2-2
v_gene: TRBV5-1
CDR3aa: ASRDGTPNTGELF

j_gene: TRBJ2-2
v_gene: TRBV12-5
CDR3aa: ASGFGVGNLASGKGTGELF

j_gene: TRBJ2-3
v_gene: TRBV7-3
CDR3aa: ASSLGLAGGGTDTQY

j_gene: TRBJ1-5
v_gene: TRBV7-2
CDR3aa: ASSLGQSYQPQH

j_gene: TRBJ2-1
v_gene: TRBV5-4
CDR3aa: ASSLWPGEVYEQF

j_gene: TRBJ2-1
v_gene: TRBV13
CDR3aa: ASSLGPPGTGGHNEQF

j_gene: TRBJ2-3
v_gene: TRBV5-1
CDR3aa: ASSLGQGAATDTQY

j_gene: TRBJ1-5
v_gene: TRBV24-1
CDR3aa: ATSDPDQPQH

j_gene: TRBJ2-7
v_gene: TRBV7-2
CDR3aa: AGSARQGRAYEQY

j_gene: TRBJ2-7
v_gene: TRBV19
CDR3aa: ASSIEREASYEQY

j_gene: TRBJ1-2
v_gene: TRBV30
CDR3aa: AWRPLGGARGYT

j_gene: TRBJ1-5
v_gene: TRBV6-1
CDR3aa: ASSYLGEAQH

j_gene: TRBJ2-1
v_gene: TRBV5-1
CDR3aa: ASSSGTRYEQF

j_gene: TRBJ2-5
v_gene: TRBV3-1/TRBV3-2
CDR3aa: ASSRHDLQETQY

j_gene: TRBJ2-7
v_gene: TRBV6-5
CDR3aa: ASSRQGLYEQY

j_gene: TRBJ2-7
v_gene: TRBV11-3
CDR3aa: ASSLEGPYEQY

j_gene: TRBJ1-2
v_gene: TRBV27
CDR3aa: ASSSGQGTIYGYT

j_gene: TRBJ2-1
v_gene: TRBV14
CDR3aa: ASSQGGSYNEQF

j_gene: TRBJ1-2
v_gene: TRBV20-1
CDR3aa: SPRGGQGYT